One sample yielded the 9 T cell receptor beta chains listed below, sequenced in a study of cytomegalovirus exposure and HLA in healthy donors (dated 2017 in TCRdb). The library came from the immunoSEQ multiplex PCR assay. For the multiplex PCR, a mixture combining 60 forward primers for TCR Vbeta segments and 13 reverse primers for TCR Jbeta segments was used. Here the immuneACCESS table is served through TCRdb, limited to in-frame sequences with V and J called. Missing clones are a known gap in these copies; in checked studies unresolved V genes cover under half, and the rest lacks a known reason. The sample table contains 65,000 to 80,000 clones; only one count was recorded for roughly 72% of them. The ten largest make up 9.1% of the sample. Sequenced material: PBMCs. These receptor sequences come from a man aged 40-49 years in good health and CMV-seropositive.

This chain uses TRBV6-6 with TRBJ1-6; D unresolved. V was cut by 5 bases and J by 6 bases, with 17 bases left in between. The germline V gene has CDR1 MNHNY and CDR2 SVGAGI (reference sequence). The CDR3 runs to 16 residues. CDR3 sequence reads: CASSPTGIWGNSPLHF. The DNA for the CDR3 is TGTGCCAGCAGTCCGACGGGGATATGGGGTAATTCACCCCTCCACTTT.

This clone was detected a few times. The chain carries TRBV6-5 and TRBJ1-1; D unclear. The V and J ends lost 5 bases and 8 bases respectively, with 6 bases between them. Per germline, CDR1 MNHEY and CDR2 SVGAGI. This CDR3 region has 10 residues. Written as DNA, the CDR3 is TGTGCCAGCAGTAGACAAGAAGCTTTCTTT. Protein product: CASSRQEAFF.

To note about this clone: The junction does not match germline at one end; this may be a read error. V gene TRBV6-6 combines with J gene TRBJ1-4; D ambiguous. The CDR3 sequence is 13 residues long. Germline V gives CDR1 MNHNY, CDR2 SVGAGI (reference sequence). Here the CDR3 DNA reads TGTGTCAGCGGACGTGGGAGTCGAGAAAAACTGTTTTTT. Amino acid sequence: CVSGRGSREKLFF.

The CDR3 loop reads CASSSQLLAGADYEQYF. In nucleotides, the CDR3 is TGTGCCAGCAGTTCACAACTACTAGCGGGGGCCGACTACGAGCAGTACTTC. This chain links TRBV27 with TRBJ2-5; 11 nucleotides agree with TRBD2. With the DNA end fitting TRBJ2-7 better, the J assignment may be wrong. Germline V CDR1 and CDR2: MNHEY, SMNVEV (reference sequence). This CDR3 comprises 17 residues.

The CDR3 DNA follows: TGTGCCAGCAGTACAGGGGGAAACACCATATATTTT. This encodes CASSTGGNTIYF. J is TRBJ1-3 and V is TRBV27, with D possibly being TRBD1 (6 bases). The germline gives CDR1 MNHEY, CDR2 SMNVEV (reference sequence). This CDR3 is built from 12 residues. V lost 5 bases and J lost 4, with 6 bases in between.

The gene calls are TRBV5-1 and TRBJ1-1; TRBD1 agrees at 8 bases. The CDR3 covers 13 residues. Germline V gene data show CDR1 as SGHRS and CDR2 as YFSETQ. V lost 5 bases, J lost 4 bases, and 4 bases stayed unmatched. CDR3 loop: CASREDRATEAFF. The CDR3 bases are TGCGCCAGCAGAGAGGACAGGGCCACTGAAGCTTTCTTT.

The CDR3, as DNA: TGTGCCAGCAGTGCGGACAGACAGACCCAGTACTTC. This codes for CASSADRQTQYF. This chain uses TRBV6-1 with TRBJ2-5, with a possible D match to TRBD1 (6 bases). From germline, CDR1 is MNHNS and CDR2 SASEGT. The CDR3 consists of 12 residues. Trimming cost V 4 bases and J 6 bases, with 9 bases left between them.

The genes are TRBV6-1 and TRBJ1-5, with D possibly matching TRBD1 (5 bases). The length of the CDR3 is 13 residues. V was clipped by 8 bases and J by 4 bases, with 12 bases between them. CDR1 and CDR2 (germline): MNHNS, SASEGT. CDR3 loop: CASVAGGNQPQHF. The CDR3 DNA follows: TGTGCCAGCGTTGCGGGGGGAAATCAGCCCCAGCATTTT.

The J gene is TRBJ1-2, the V gene TRBV30; 10 bases are a match to TRBD1. This CDR3 comprises 11 residues. V gave up 8 bases and J gave up 5 bases; unmatched junction bases: 2. Germline V CDR1 and CDR2: GTSNPN, SVGIG (reference sequence). CDR3 bases: TGTGCCGTGGACAGGGGGTATGGCTACACCTTC. Translated: CAVDRGYGYTF.